The 8 T cell receptor beta chains below were found in one sample sequenced in a study of shared clonotypes between healthy human individuals. The data were produced by immunoSEQ multiplex PCR, yet TCRdb's version contains in-frame clones alone and is incomplete. This sample has 2 million to 2.5 million clones; 93% occur once, and the top ten carry 0.35% to 0.45%. The sequencing sample was made of naive CD4+ T cells from PBMCs. Subset described: CD45RA+ positively selected. Receptor source: a young man in good health. Some clones in this sample may be carry-over from other donors' samples.

The V gene is TRBV7-8, the J gene TRBJ1-4, with a weak D call TRBD1 (6 bases). Trimming took 5 bases from V and 5 from J, leaving 18 bases between them. In germline, CDR1 is SGHVS, CDR2 FQNEAQ. The CDR3 runs to 16 residues. CDR3 residues: CASSPLGGVINEKLFF. The CDR3 nucleotides are TGTGCCAGCAGCCCTCTAGGGGGTGTAATAAATGAAAAACTGTTTTTT. Supplemented by reference TRBV7-8 and TRBJ1-4, the full variable domain reads GAGVSQSPRYKVAKRGQDVALRCDPISGHVSLFWYQQALGQGPEFLTYFQNEAQLDKSGLPSDRFFAERPEGSVSTLKIQRTQQEDSAVYLCASSPLGGVINEKLFFGSGTQLSVL.

The chain employs TRBV7-9 and TRBJ2-1; TRBD1 matches at 7 bases. The length of the CDR3 is 15 residues. V shed 1 base, J shed 7 bases, and the junction held 7 bases outside the gene matches. Germline lookup yields CDR1 SEHNR and CDR2 FQNEAQ (reference sequence). The CDR3 loop reads CASSLEGNRGNEQFF. The CDR3 bases are TGTGCCAGCAGCTTAGAAGGGAACAGGGGTAATGAGCAGTTCTTC.

The rearrangement joins TRBV29-1 to TRBJ2-1, with 8 positions matching TRBD2. The germline V gene encodes CDR1 SQVTM and CDR2 ANQGSEA. The CDR3 is 14 amino acids. Germline trimming cut 5 bases from V and 6 bases from J; bases unmatched to any gene: 9. The CDR3 reads CSVLGTRGANEQFF. As DNA, the CDR3 is TGCAGCGTTCTCGGGACTAGAGGTGCCAATGAGCAGTTCTTC.

The rearrangement uses TRBV7-2 and TRBJ2-1; no reliable D call. Germline CDR1 and CDR2: SGHTA and FQGNSA. This CDR3 has 18 residues. V gave up 2 bases and J gave up 1 base, with 18 bases separating them. DNA of the CDR3: TGTGCCAGCAGCTTAAAAGGTCTGATGGTCCAATCCTACAATGAGCAGTTCTTC. This codes for CASSLKGLMVQSYNEQFF.

The chain joins TRBV28 to TRBJ1-3, with TRBD1 as a possible D gene (5 bases). Deletions cut 8 bases from V and 14 bases from J, with 13 bases between. This CDR3 spans 10 amino acids. Per germline, CDR1 MDHEN and CDR2 SYDVKM. In DNA form, the CDR3 reads TGTGCCAGCCTGGGGGAGTCGGTATATTTT. This gives the protein CASLGESVYF.

The chain employs TRBV5-6 and TRBJ1-3; TRBD1 might be the D (5 bases). The germline CDR1 and CDR2 sequences are SGHDT and YYEEEE. Trimming pared 3 bases from V and 6 bases from J, leaving 10 bases between. CDR3 length: 13 amino acids. The CDR3 loop is CASSSGGQNTIYF. The CDR3 region has the DNA TGTGCCAGCAGCTCTGGGGGTCAAAACACCATATATTTT.

This clone was found once. V gene TRBV5-1 combines with J gene TRBJ2-3, with a tentative D call TRBD2 (6 bases). Germline V lookup: CDR1 SGHRS, CDR2 YFSETQ. The CDR3 has 15 amino acids. Trimming left V 5 bases short and J 0 bases short, with 13 bases between. CDR3 in DNA: TGCGCCAGCAGGTTCGCGGGACCTAGCACAGATACGCAGTATTTT. Translation gives CASRFAGPSTDTQYF.

As to this clone: The sample carries other DNA sequences with the same CDR3. J is TRBJ1-5 and V is TRBV5-1; a possible D gene is TRBD1 (6 bases). In germline, CDR1 is SGHRS, CDR2 YFSETQ. CDR3 size: 15 residues. Trimming removed 2 bases at V and 0 bases at J, with 9 bases between. In nucleotides, the CDR3 is TGCGCCAGCAGCTTAGGGGGAAATAGCAATCAGCCCCAGCATTTT. Amino acids: CASSLGGNSNQPQHF.